This is a list of T cell receptor beta chains from one sample in a study of T cells after posttransplantation cyclophosphamide. Sequenced by immunoSEQ multiplex PCR; TCRdb stores in-frame clones only, minus some. This sample has about 20,000 clones, with around 87% found just once. Sequences were derived from PBMCs, sampled just over 350 days after allogeneic stem cell transplant with calcineurin inhibitor and methotrexate. The source is a female patient between 25 and 45 years old who received an allogeneic stem cell transplant from an unrelated donor, was CMV-positive, and had acute and chronic GVHD. Some T cells may be transferred from the graft donor. The CDR3 runs from the conserved cysteine through the conserved F or W. D genes are given only for firm matches. Some rows have no size entry. The others give once, few or many, or a class for an expanded clone.

j_call,clone_size,v_call,d_call,cdr3_length,cdr3_aa,cdr3_nt
TRBJ1-2,NA,TRBV29-1,TRBD1,14,CSVIDRDRGYGYTF,TGCAGCGTCATCGACAGGGATCGCGGGTATGGCTACACCTTC
TRBJ2-2,NA,TRBV5-5,NA,16,CASSLDPGLNTGELFF,TGTGCCAGCAGCTTGGACCCAGGACTTAACACCGGGGAGCTGTTTTTT
TRBJ1-2,NA,TRBV7-2,TRBD1,14,CASSRQGGGYGYTF,TGTGCCAGCAGCCGACAGGGTGGTGGCTATGGCTACACCTTC
TRBJ2-1,NA,TRBV7-3,TRBD1,13,CASSITGDNEQFF,TGTGCCAGCAGCATTACAGGGGACAATGAGCAGTTCTTC
TRBJ1-5,NA,TRBV19,NA,14,CASRGAGDLQPQHF,TGTGCCAGTAGGGGGGCGGGGGACCTTCAGCCCCAGCATTTT
TRBJ1-1,NA,TRBV18,NA,12,CASARQETEAFF,TGTGCCAGCGCCCGACAGGAAACTGAAGCTTTCTTT
TRBJ1-6,NA,TRBV6-4,TRBD1,15,CASSERTGENSPLHF,TGTGCCAGCAGTGAAAGGACAGGAGAAAATTCACCCCTCCACTTT
TRBJ2-3,NA,TRBV7-3,NA,16,CASSPTGQTPTDTQYF,TGTGCCAGCAGCCCTACCGGACAGACGCCCACAGATACGCAGTATTTT
TRBJ2-1,once,TRBV5-6,NA,16,CASSLTRRRDSYEQFF,TGTGCCAGCAGCTTGACGCGACGGCGGGACTCTTATGAGCAGTTCTTC
TRBJ2-1,NA,TRBV7-9,TRBD1,13,CASSSTGDNEQFF,TGTGCCAGCAGCTCGACAGGGGACAATGAGCAGTTCTTC
TRBJ2-1,NA,TRBV5-4,TRBD1,14,CASGGRDRGNEQFF,TGTGCCAGCGGAGGCCGGGACAGGGGGAATGAGCAGTTCTTC
TRBJ1-2,NA,TRBV11-2,TRBD1,15,CASSKIRGPMDGYTF,TGTGCCAGCAGCAAAATCAGGGGGCCTATGGATGGCTATACCTTC
TRBJ2-7,NA,TRBV18,TRBD1,16,CASSTKTGTASYEQYF,TGTGCCAGCTCAACGAAGACCGGGACAGCCTCCTACGAGCAGTACTTC
TRBJ2-5,NA,TRBV29-1,NA,12,CSVDYGRETQYF,TGCAGCGTTGATTACGGGAGAGAGACCCAGTACTTC
TRBJ1-2,NA,TRBV9,NA,13,CASSSTSGSGYTF,TGTGCCAGCAGCTCCACCTCAGGGTCCGGCTACACCTTC
TRBJ1-1,NA,TRBV7-9,TRBD1,13,CASSQQGDTEAFF,TGTGCCAGCAGTCAACAGGGGGACACTGAAGCTTTCTTT
TRBJ1-1,NA,TRBV14,NA,16,CASSLRGGRTDTEAFF,TGTGCCAGCAGCCTAAGGGGGGGCAGAACGGACACTGAAGCTTTCTTT
TRBJ2-5,NA,TRBV20-1,NA,11,CSGTYQETQYF,TGCAGTGGGACTTACCAAGAGACCCAGTACTTC
TRBJ2-2,NA,TRBV5-1,TRBD1,17,CASSSSPGGADTGELFF,TGCGCCAGCAGCTCGTCCCCAGGGGGCGCGGACACCGGGGAGCTGTTTTTT
TRBJ1-5,once,TRBV6-5,TRBD1,15,CASSWNRGIGQPQHF,TGTGCCAGCAGTTGGAACAGGGGAATAGGACAGCCCCAGCATTTT
TRBJ2-5,NA,TRBV30,TRBD2,12,CAWRLAGETQYF,TGTGCCTGGAGGCTAGCGGGAGAGACCCAGTACTTC
TRBJ2-1,NA,TRBV4-3,TRBD2,16,CASSQEAGGAYNEQFF,TGCGCCAGCAGCCAGGAAGCGGGGGGGGCTTACAATGAGCAGTTCTTC
TRBJ2-5,NA,TRBV4-3,NA,14,CASSPEGRQETQYF,TGCGCCAGCAGCCCTGAGGGTCGGCAAGAGACCCAGTACTTC